This TCR beta chain was sequenced during a study of prognosis after radiotherapy for stage I lung cancer. Background on the study: Subsequent to radiotherapy, distant metastatic disease emerged in four patients (median about 7 months), whereas about 15 exhibited no significant progression.

The patients, a group without prior chemotherapy, radiotherapy or other malignancies, were all node-negative on CT and PET/CT. Two-round multiplex PCR amplified TCR beta CDR3 from genomic DNA. Amplification in first-round PCR relied on primers specific to each TRBV and TRBJ gene. Universal primers were used in the second PCR round. One entry per CDR3 protein, called by TCRdb with MiXCR from the multiplex PCR reads. Of roughly 32,000 distinct CDR3 sequences listed, around two fifths are singletons. J lost 1 base, V lost 6 bases, and 5 bases had no gene match. The CDR3 length is 14 residues. Germline assignment: CDR1 MNHEY and CDR2 SVGEGT. In this sample, this clonotype turned up many times.

This receptor was taken from a donor at least 50 years old with non-small cell lung cancer. Sequenced here: PBMCs, sampled before or after stereotactic body radiation therapy (not recorded which). This rearrangement joins TRBV6-2 or TRBV6-3 to TRBJ2-7; 8 bases line up with TRBD1. The CDR3: CASRYWDRSYEQYF. DNA for the CDR3: TGTGCCAGCAGGTATTGGGACAGGTCCTACGAGCAGTACTTC.